This is a list of T cell receptor beta chains from one sample in a study of cytomegalovirus exposure and HLA in healthy donors. Method: immunoSEQ multiplex PCR; TCRdb's copy keeps in-frame clones and lacks some. The sample lists about 59,000 clones, under 90% occurring once. What was sequenced was PBMCs. These receptors originate from a woman in her forties in good health and CMV-seronegative. CDR3s include the opening cysteine and the closing phenylalanine or tryptophan. Fields, in order: D gene, V gene, J gene, clone size, CDR3 DNA, CDR3 protein. D genes are given only for firm matches. Rows give clone size only sometimes, using once, few, many, or a class for an expanded clone.

d_call: -
v_call: TRBV14
j_call: TRBJ2-4
clone_size: -
cdr3_nt: TGTGCCAGCAGCCAAGTTCACAGGGCCGGCATTCAGTACTTC
cdr3_aa: CASSQVHRAGIQYF

d_call: TRBD2
v_call: TRBV15
j_call: TRBJ2-1
clone_size: -
cdr3_nt: TGTGCCACCGGAATAGCGGGAGGGCCTTATGAGCAGTTCTTC
cdr3_aa: CATGIAGGPYEQFF

d_call: TRBD1
v_call: TRBV28
j_call: TRBJ1-2
clone_size: -
cdr3_nt: TGTGCCAGCAGTACCCCCGTACAGGGGGCGGTAGACTATGGCTACACCTTC
cdr3_aa: CASSTPVQGAVDYGYTF

d_call: TRBD2
v_call: TRBV18
j_call: TRBJ2-1
clone_size: -
cdr3_nt: TGTGCCAGCTCACCCCTCGGGACTAGTTCCTACAATGAGCAGTTCTTC
cdr3_aa: CASSPLGTSSYNEQFF

d_call: -
v_call: TRBV7-2
j_call: TRBJ2-7
clone_size: -
cdr3_nt: TGTGCCAGCAGCACCGGACAGCCCTACGAGCAGTACTTC
cdr3_aa: CASSTGQPYEQYF

d_call: TRBD1
v_call: TRBV10-3
j_call: TRBJ1-5
clone_size: -
cdr3_nt: TGTGCCATCAGCCAGGGGGCGCAGGGCAATCAGCCCCAGCATTTT
cdr3_aa: CAISQGAQGNQPQHF

d_call: TRBD1
v_call: TRBV9
j_call: TRBJ1-1
clone_size: -
cdr3_nt: TGTGCCAGCAGCAACAGGGACAGGAGGGACACTGAAGCTTTCTTT
cdr3_aa: CASSNRDRRDTEAFF

d_call: -
v_call: TRBV21-1
j_call: TRBJ2-5
clone_size: few
cdr3_nt: TGTGCCAGCAGCAAACACTGTAGCGGGGAGTACCAAGAGACCCAGTACTTC
cdr3_aa: CASSKHCSGEYQETQYF

d_call: TRBD2
v_call: TRBV19
j_call: TRBJ2-1
clone_size: few
cdr3_nt: TGTGCCAGTAGCCCGGGACTAGCGGGATACAATGAGCAGTTCTTC
cdr3_aa: CASSPGLAGYNEQFF

d_call: -
v_call: TRBV5-1
j_call: TRBJ2-1
clone_size: -
cdr3_nt: TGCGCCAGCAGCTTGGGGGGAGAGGAGCAGTTCTTC
cdr3_aa: CASSLGGEEQFF

d_call: TRBD1
v_call: TRBV7-2
j_call: TRBJ2-7
clone_size: -
cdr3_nt: TGTGCCAGCAGCTCAACACAGGGGGCGATCTACGAGCAGTACTTC
cdr3_aa: CASSSTQGAIYEQYF